These T cell receptor beta chains were read from a single sample in a study of T cell repertoires in cytomegalovirus infection. TCRdb analysed the reads with MiXCR anew, one entry per CDR3 protein. The sample includes approximately 750,000 distinct CDR3 sequences, less than 40% of them seen just once. Sequenced: PBMCs. The receptors were sampled from a human donor in good health (CMV status not recorded). Some clones in this sample may be carry-over from other donors' samples. Both conserved end residues are part of each CDR3. D genes are given only for firm matches. The listing skips clone size in some rows; elsewhere it reads once, few, many or a size class.

v_call: TRBV12-3/TRBV12-4
j_call: TRBJ2-1
clone_size: -
d_call: TRBD1
cdr3_aa: CASNRDSYNEQFF
cdr3_nt: TGTGCCAGTAACCGGGACAGTTACAATGAGCAGTTCTTC

v_call: TRBV24-1
j_call: TRBJ2-3
clone_size: many
d_call: -
cdr3_aa: CATSDLTSAGQQYF
cdr3_nt: TGTGCCACCAGTGATTTGACCTCCGCGGGACAGCAGTATTTT

v_call: TRBV2
j_call: TRBJ1-2
clone_size: -
d_call: TRBD1
cdr3_aa: CASTEIGGGYGYTF
cdr3_nt: TGTGCCAGCACTGAGATAGGGGGCGGCTATGGCTACACCTTC

v_call: TRBV7-9
j_call: TRBJ1-3
clone_size: few
d_call: -
cdr3_aa: CASSLAAKENTIYF
cdr3_nt: TGTGCCAGCAGCCTGGCCGCAAAGGAAAACACCATATATTTT

v_call: TRBV7-2
j_call: TRBJ2-7
clone_size: many
d_call: -
cdr3_aa: CASSPNPASAEQYF
cdr3_nt: TGTGCCAGCAGCCCAAATCCGGCATCCGCCGAGCAGTACTTC

v_call: TRBV20-1
j_call: TRBJ2-3
clone_size: -
d_call: -
cdr3_aa: CSARDPSGSYTDTQYF
cdr3_nt: TGCAGTGCTAGAGATCCTAGTGGCAGCTACACAGATACGCAGTATTTT

v_call: TRBV7-2
j_call: TRBJ1-6
clone_size: once
d_call: -
cdr3_aa: CASRPRFGLPLHF
cdr3_nt: TGTGCCAGCAGACCCCGCTTTGGCTTACCCCTCCACTTT

v_call: TRBV13
j_call: TRBJ1-1
clone_size: -
d_call: -
cdr3_aa: CASSQMGHLNTEAFF
cdr3_nt: TGTGCCAGCAGCCAAATGGGACACCTGAACACTGAAGCTTTCTTT

v_call: TRBV12-3/TRBV12-4
j_call: TRBJ2-1
clone_size: many
d_call: TRBD1
cdr3_aa: CASSKTGSSYNEQFF
cdr3_nt: TGTGCCAGCAGCAAGACAGGGAGCTCCTACAATGAGCAGTTCTTC

v_call: TRBV4-2
j_call: TRBJ2-3
clone_size: -
d_call: -
cdr3_aa: CASSMRRTWTDTQYF
cdr3_nt: TGTGCCAGCAGCATGCGCCGGACATGGACAGATACGCAGTATTTT

v_call: TRBV28
j_call: TRBJ1-4
clone_size: few
d_call: -
cdr3_aa: CASSFGIGAVNEKLFF
cdr3_nt: TGTGCCAGCAGTTTCGGGATCGGGGCAGTAAATGAAAAACTGTTTTTT

v_call: TRBV27
j_call: TRBJ1-1
clone_size: few
d_call: -
cdr3_aa: CASSSQARRAEAFF
cdr3_nt: TGTGCCAGCAGCAGCCAAGCACGGAGGGCTGAAGCTTTCTTT

v_call: TRBV12-3/TRBV12-4
j_call: TRBJ1-6
clone_size: few
d_call: -
cdr3_aa: CASSPGSWLPLHF
cdr3_nt: TGTGCCAGCAGTCCCGGCAGTTGGTTACCCCTCCACTTT

v_call: TRBV5-1
j_call: TRBJ1-1
clone_size: -
d_call: -
cdr3_aa: CASSLMDPRFPEAFF
cdr3_nt: TGCGCCAGCAGCTTGATGGACCCCAGGTTTCCAGAAGCTTTCTTT

v_call: TRBV7-2
j_call: TRBJ2-1
clone_size: few
d_call: TRBD2
cdr3_aa: CASSSQGTSGILGEQFF
cdr3_nt: TGTGCCAGCAGCTCTCAAGGGACTAGCGGGATTCTTGGGGAGCAGTTCTTC

v_call: TRBV12-3/TRBV12-4
j_call: TRBJ2-3
clone_size: -
d_call: -
cdr3_aa: CASSSTGIDTQYF
cdr3_nt: TGTGCCAGCAGCAGCACGGGGATAGATACGCAGTATTTT

v_call: TRBV2
j_call: TRBJ1-2
clone_size: -
d_call: TRBD1
cdr3_aa: CASSDPRGRRYGYTF
cdr3_nt: TGTGCCAGCAGTGATCCCAGGGGGCGTCGGTATGGCTACACCTTC

v_call: TRBV4-1
j_call: TRBJ2-3
clone_size: -
d_call: TRBD2
cdr3_aa: CSSSQAGTSGEARNTQYF
cdr3_nt: TGTTCCAGCAGCCAAGCTGGGACTAGCGGTGAGGCACGAAATACGCAGTATTTT

v_call: TRBV30
j_call: TRBJ1-1
clone_size: -
d_call: -
cdr3_aa: CAWRSGAEAFF
cdr3_nt: TGTGCCTGGAGAAGCGGGGCTGAAGCTTTCTTT

v_call: TRBV19
j_call: TRBJ1-1
clone_size: few
d_call: -
cdr3_aa: CASSIRRTEAFF
cdr3_nt: TGTGCCAGTAGTATCCGACGCACTGAAGCTTTCTTT

v_call: TRBV24-1
j_call: TRBJ2-1
clone_size: many
d_call: TRBD2
cdr3_aa: CATGTTSGSYNEQFF
cdr3_nt: TGTGCCACCGGGACAACTAGCGGATCGTACAATGAGCAGTTCTTC

v_call: TRBV12-3/TRBV12-4
j_call: TRBJ2-1
clone_size: -
d_call: -
cdr3_aa: CASSPRRSSYNEQFF
cdr3_nt: TGTGCCAGCAGTCCCCGACGGAGCTCCTACAATGAGCAGTTCTTC

v_call: TRBV12-3/TRBV12-4
j_call: TRBJ1-5
clone_size: many
d_call: -
cdr3_aa: CASSGTGLREPQHF
cdr3_nt: TGTGCCAGCAGTGGGACGGGGCTAAGGGAGCCCCAGCATTTT

v_call: TRBV7-6
j_call: TRBJ2-7
clone_size: many
d_call: -
cdr3_aa: CASSLNVEQYF
cdr3_nt: TGTGCCAGCAGCTTAAATGTCGAGCAGTACTTC

v_call: TRBV14
j_call: TRBJ2-6
clone_size: -
d_call: -
cdr3_aa: CARSHKLSGAHVLPF
cdr3_nt: TGTGCCAGAAGCCATAAGTTGTCGGGGGCCCACGTCCTTCCTTTC

v_call: TRBV28
j_call: TRBJ1-6
clone_size: -
d_call: -
cdr3_aa: CASSHSDSHNSPLHF
cdr3_nt: TGTGCCAGCAGTCATTCGGACAGCCATAATTCACCCCTCCACTTT

v_call: TRBV19
j_call: TRBJ2-2
clone_size: -
d_call: -
cdr3_aa: CASSPRGRVDGELFF
cdr3_nt: TGTGCCAGTAGTCCCCGGGGGCGGGTTGACGGGGAGCTGTTTTTT

v_call: TRBV5-8
j_call: TRBJ1-1
clone_size: few
d_call: -
cdr3_aa: CASSLDRAMNTEAFF
cdr3_nt: TGTGCCAGCAGCTTGGACAGGGCTATGAACACTGAAGCTTTCTTT

v_call: TRBV20-1
j_call: TRBJ2-7
clone_size: -
d_call: TRBD1
cdr3_aa: CSARVRQGDEQYF
cdr3_nt: TGCAGTGCTAGAGTCAGACAGGGTGACGAGCAGTACTTC

v_call: TRBV12-3/TRBV12-4
j_call: TRBJ1-2
clone_size: many
d_call: -
cdr3_aa: CASSLRSSGFEYGYTF
cdr3_nt: TGTGCCAGCAGTTTACGTTCTTCCGGCTTTGAATATGGCTACACCTTC

v_call: TRBV5-1
j_call: TRBJ1-1
clone_size: -
d_call: -
cdr3_aa: CASSLAGGSKAFF
cdr3_nt: TGCGCCAGCAGCTTGGCTGGGGGTTCAAAAGCTTTCTTT

v_call: TRBV7-2
j_call: TRBJ2-3
clone_size: many
d_call: -
cdr3_aa: CASSLLSITSTDTQYF
cdr3_nt: TGTGCCAGCAGTCTCTTATCCATAACTAGCACAGATACGCAGTATTTT

v_call: TRBV28
j_call: TRBJ1-4
clone_size: -
d_call: TRBD1
cdr3_aa: CASSPIRTGQNEKLFF
cdr3_nt: TGTGCCAGCAGTCCCATCAGGACAGGCCAGAATGAAAAACTGTTTTTT

v_call: TRBV11-1
j_call: TRBJ1-1
clone_size: -
d_call: -
cdr3_aa: CASKLNDRARTEAFF
cdr3_nt: TGTGCCAGCAAACTCAACGACCGGGCGCGTACTGAAGCTTTCTTT

v_call: TRBV9
j_call: TRBJ1-2
clone_size: -
d_call: -
cdr3_aa: CASSSRGGETGYTF
cdr3_nt: TGTGCCAGCAGCTCGAGGGGGGGGGAGACGGGCTACACCTTC

v_call: TRBV4-1
j_call: TRBJ1-3
clone_size: -
d_call: -
cdr3_aa: CASSHSENTIYF
cdr3_nt: TGCGCCAGCAGCCACTCCGAAAACACCATATATTTT

v_call: TRBV11-2
j_call: TRBJ2-5
clone_size: once
d_call: -
cdr3_aa: CASSALQGGGTQYF
cdr3_nt: TGTGCCAGCAGCGCCCTTCAGGGGGGCGGGACCCAGTACTTC

v_call: TRBV25-1
j_call: TRBJ1-1
clone_size: -
d_call: -
cdr3_aa: CASNPGASNTEAFF
cdr3_nt: TGTGCCAGCAACCCCGGGGCGTCGAACACTGAAGCTTTCTTT

v_call: TRBV6-5
j_call: TRBJ1-1
clone_size: few
d_call: TRBD1
cdr3_aa: CASSYSTGGRTEAFF
cdr3_nt: TGTGCCAGCAGTTACTCGACAGGGGGGCGGACTGAAGCTTTCTTT

v_call: TRBV11-2
j_call: TRBJ2-7
clone_size: many
d_call: -
cdr3_aa: CASSLVPGYEQYF
cdr3_nt: TGTGCCAGCAGCTTAGTTCCCGGCTACGAGCAGTACTTC

v_call: TRBV18
j_call: TRBJ2-1
clone_size: -
d_call: TRBD1
cdr3_aa: CASSPRDRARIVQFF
cdr3_nt: TGTGCCAGCTCACCGCGGGACAGGGCAAGAATTGTGCAGTTCTTC

v_call: TRBV25-1
j_call: TRBJ1-2
clone_size: -
d_call: -
cdr3_aa: CASSPVQEYGYTF
cdr3_nt: TGTGCCAGCAGTCCGGTACAGGAGTATGGCTACACCTTC

v_call: TRBV2
j_call: TRBJ2-7
clone_size: -
d_call: TRBD1
cdr3_aa: CAFRRTGTYEQYF
cdr3_nt: TGTGCCTTCAGGAGGACAGGGACCTACGAGCAGTACTTC

v_call: TRBV7-3
j_call: TRBJ2-3
clone_size: few
d_call: -
cdr3_aa: CASSPPGDPDTQYF
cdr3_nt: TGTGCCAGCAGCCCCCCGGGGGACCCAGATACGCAGTATTTT

v_call: TRBV7-2
j_call: TRBJ2-1
clone_size: -
d_call: -
cdr3_aa: CASSLSAGIYNEQLF
cdr3_nt: TGTGCCAGCAGCTTGTCGGCAGGAATTTACAATGAGCAGTTATTC

v_call: TRBV12-3/TRBV12-4
j_call: TRBJ2-3
clone_size: -
d_call: -
cdr3_aa: CASSLAPSLGGQYF
cdr3_nt: TGTGCCAGCAGTCTAGCTCCCTCCCTAGGTGGGCAGTATTTT

v_call: TRBV5-4
j_call: TRBJ2-3
clone_size: few
d_call: -
cdr3_aa: CASSSNRDLGPDTQYF
cdr3_nt: TGTGCCAGCAGCTCAAACCGGGATCTGGGGCCGGATACGCAGTATTTT

v_call: TRBV28
j_call: TRBJ2-2
clone_size: few
d_call: -
cdr3_aa: CASSLSPSVAGELFF
cdr3_nt: TGTGCCAGCAGTTTATCCCCTAGCGTCGCCGGGGAGCTGTTTTTT

v_call: TRBV12-3/TRBV12-4
j_call: TRBJ1-2
clone_size: few
d_call: -
cdr3_aa: CASTLGGPYGYTF
cdr3_nt: TGTGCCAGCACCCTCGGGGGACCCTATGGCTACACCTTC

v_call: TRBV28
j_call: TRBJ1-4
clone_size: -
d_call: -
cdr3_aa: CASSLTQGGLFF
cdr3_nt: TGTGCCAGCAGTTTAACCCAGGGCGGACTGTTTTTT

v_call: TRBV7-8
j_call: TRBJ2-6
clone_size: few
d_call: -
cdr3_aa: CASSRDVGSGANVLTF
cdr3_nt: TGTGCCAGCAGCCGGGACGTAGGGTCTGGGGCCAACGTCCTGACTTTC

v_call: TRBV28
j_call: TRBJ2-7
clone_size: few
d_call: -
cdr3_aa: CASSLARVIGYEQYF
cdr3_nt: TGTGCCAGCAGTTTAGCCAGGGTTATAGGCTACGAGCAGTACTTC